Shown below are 21 T cell receptor beta chains from a single sample sequenced in a study of blood T cell repertoires in COVID-19. This table comes from immunoSEQ multiplex PCR, and its TCRdb copy is limited to in-frame clones, with some not included. The table has 55,000 to 65,000 clones, over 75% seen once. Sequencing was performed on peripheral blood. Receptors originate from an elderly man in a cohort sampled during active COVID-19.

A single count supports this clone. The V call is TRBV28, the J call TRBJ1-2, with D possibly matching TRBD1 (6 bases). The length of the CDR3 is 15 residues. Germline loops: CDR1 MDHEN, CDR2 SYDVKM. Trimming took 2 bases from V and 3 from J, leaving 13 bases between them. The chain's CDR3 is CASSLADRNYYGYTF. Here the CDR3 DNA reads TGTGCCAGCAGTTTAGCTGACAGGAATTACTATGGCTACACCTTC.

This chain joins TRBV19 and TRBJ1-4; tentative D call: TRBD1 (6 bases). Germline-derived CDR1 and CDR2 are LNHDA and SQIVND (reference sequence). There are 15 residues in the CDR3. Trimming took 5 bases from V and 10 from J, leaving 20 bases between them. The CDR3 here is CASSLTTGQPRKLFF. In nucleotides, the CDR3 is TGTGCCAGTAGTTTGACGACAGGTCAGCCACGAAAACTGTTTTTT.

The chain employs TRBV3-1 (or the pseudogene TRBV3-2) and TRBJ1-6; 9 nucleotides line up with TRBD1. The CDR3 extends over 17 amino acids. After removal of 3 bases from V and 5 bases from J, the junction contained 8 bases not matched to a gene. The germline V gene has CDR1 LGHDT and CDR2 YNNKEL (reference sequence). CDR3: CASSQAPGQGNNSPLHF. CDR3 sequence (DNA): TGTGCCAGCAGCCAGGCTCCGGGACAGGGAAATAATTCACCCCTCCACTTT.

The chain has TRBV5-1 and TRBJ2-3; TRBD1 matches 9 bases. Unmatched junction bases numbered 9, after V lost 2 bases and J lost 2 bases. The CDR3 length is 17 residues. Germline CDR1 SGHRS, CDR2 YFSETQ. CDR3 protein: CASSLTGQGTYTDTQYF. In DNA form, the CDR3 reads TGCGCCAGCAGCTTAACCGGACAGGGGACATACACAGATACGCAGTATTTT.

The chain links TRBV15 to TRBJ1-1, with TRBD1 as a possible D gene (5 bases). Trimming left V 5 bases short and J 5 bases short, with 18 bases between. The length of the CDR3 is 15 residues. Germline CDR1 LNHNV, CDR2 YYDKDF (reference sequence). The CDR3 region has the DNA TGTGCCACCAGCGATCCCCGACAGATTAAGACTGAAGCTTTCTTT. Protein sequence: CATSDPRQIKTEAFF.

The chain links TRBV7-3 to TRBJ2-4; 10 nucleotides align to TRBD2. CDR1 and CDR2 from the germline V gene are SGHTA and FQGTGA. The CDR3 spans 14 residues. After removal of 5 bases from V and 5 bases from J, the junction contained 3 bases not matched to a gene. The CDR3, as DNA: TGTGCCAGCAGCCCCGGACTAGCGGAAAACATTCAGTACTTC. Translated, it gives CASSPGLAENIQYF.

The chain carries TRBV7-9 and TRBJ2-5; 8 nucleotides match TRBD2. Trimming at V came to 5 bases and at J to 1 base, leaving 3 bases not matched to a gene. This CDR3 has 14 residues. The germline V gene encodes CDR1 SEHNR and CDR2 FQNEAQ (reference sequence). CDR3 DNA: TGTGCCAGCAGCCCGCGGGGGGCCCAAGAGACCCAGTACTTC. As protein: CASSPRGAQETQYF.

The chain employs TRBV7-9 and TRBJ2-3, with 7 bases that match TRBD2. The CDR3 extends over 15 amino acids. Germline loops: CDR1 SEHNR, CDR2 FQNEAQ (reference sequence). The junction had 6 bases not matched to a gene; V was cut back by 2 bases and J by 4 bases. The CDR3 DNA reads as TGTGCCAGCAGCTTATGGACTAGTACCTCAGATACGCAGTATTTT. Translated: CASSLWTSTSDTQYF.

This clone was counted a single time. The rearrangement joins TRBV5-1 to TRBJ1-3; possibly TRBD1 for D (6 bases). The CDR3 is made up of 14 amino acids. Trimming cost V 2 bases and J 2 bases, with 8 bases left between them. Germline V CDR1 and CDR2: SGHRS, YFSETQ. The CDR3 region is CASSLQGTGNTIYF. DNA of the CDR3: TGCGCCAGCAGCTTACAGGGAACTGGAAACACCATATATTTT.

This clone was observed a handful of times. The rearrangement links TRBV19 to TRBJ1-3; 10 bases match TRBD1. The CDR3 loop spans 15 amino acids. V lost 5 bases, J lost 4 bases, and 5 bases stayed unmatched. Germline V gene sequence: CDR1 LNHDA, CDR2 SQIVND (reference sequence). CDR3 DNA sequence: TGTGCCAGTAGTTCGACAGGGGGCGAGGGAAACACCATATATTTT. It specifies CASSSTGGEGNTIYF. Full variable domain (rest looked up from reference TRBV19 and TRBJ1-3): DGGITQSPKYLFRKEGQNVTLSCEQNLNHDAMYWYRQDPGQGLRLIYYSQIVNDFQKGDIAEGYSVSREKKESFPLTVTSAQKNPTAFYLCASSSTGGEGNTIYFGEGSWLTVV.

In its sample, this clone was seen a few times. The gene calls are TRBV7-3 and TRBJ1-6, with 7 nucleotides matching TRBD1. V trimming: 0 bases; J trimming: 7 bases; junction bases outside the gene matches: 3. Germline V lookup: CDR1 SGHTA, CDR2 FQGTGA. The CDR3 consists of 15 residues. The CDR3 loop is CASSLTGQDNSPLHF. CDR3 DNA: TGTGCCAGCAGCTTAACCGGACAGGACAATTCACCCCTCCACTTT.

The V and J genes are TRBV6-6 and TRBJ2-1; TRBD2 matches 10 bases. The trim removed 6 bases at V and 3 bases at J, leaving 5 bases unmatched. The CDR3 is made up of 15 amino acids. Germline values: CDR1 MNHNY, CDR2 SVGAGI (reference sequence). CDR3 protein: CASSRPSGSYNEQFF. The CDR3 DNA reads as TGTGCCAGCAGCCGCCCTAGCGGGAGCTACAATGAGCAGTTCTTC.

V usage is TRBV5-1 and J usage is TRBJ2-7; 10 bases fit TRBD2. The V segment lost 0 bases and the J segment 1 base; nucleotides outside the gene matches: 1. Germline CDR1 SGHRS, CDR2 YFSETQ. This CDR3 contains 15 residues. The CDR3 coding sequence is TGCGCCAGCAGCTTGGGGACTAGCGGATCCTACGAGCAGTACTTC. This translates into CASSLGTSGSYEQYF.

This chain links TRBV4-3 with TRBJ2-3, with D possibly TRBD1 on 5 matching bases. V lost 1 base to trimming and J lost 6 bases, with 17 bases between them. Germline V gives CDR1 LGHNA, CDR2 YSLEER. The CDR3 runs to 16 residues. CDR3 in amino acids: CASSQGAGLHMDTQYF. CDR3 sequence (DNA): TGCGCCAGCAGCCAAGGGGCAGGGTTGCATATGGATACGCAGTATTTT.

CDR3 loop: CASSLGLAGRDTQYF. In nucleotides, the CDR3 is TGTGCCAGCAGCTTGGGACTAGCGGGGCGAGATACGCAGTATTTT. The chain employs TRBV5-6 and TRBJ2-3; 11 bases match TRBD2. This CDR3 is built from 15 residues. Germline V gene lookup returns CDR1 SGHDT and CDR2 YYEEEE. With 0 bases clipped from V and 5 bases from J, the junction kept 2 bases outside the gene matches.

The gene calls are TRBV12-3 or TRBV12-4 and TRBJ2-5; D is unclear. CDR3 length: 11 residues. The germline V and J ends were trimmed by 6 bases and 5 bases, with 7 bases remaining between them. CDR3 bases: TGTGCCAGCAGCCCCGGGGAGACCCAGTACTTC. Translating gives CASSPGETQYF.

The chain is built from TRBV7-2 and TRBJ1-2; 9 bases are a match to TRBD1. Per the germline V gene, CDR1 is SGHTA and CDR2 is FQGNSA. J lost 4 bases, V lost 4 bases, and 7 bases had no gene match. The CDR3 is 15 amino acids. The CDR3 region has the DNA TGTGCCAGCAGCTGGGGGACAGGGCCTGGCTATGGCTACACCTTC. As protein: CASSWGTGPGYGYTF.

This chain joins TRBV27 and TRBJ1-6, with D possibly being TRBD1 (6 bases). The CDR3 runs 14 residues. Per the germline V gene, CDR1 is MNHEY and CDR2 is SMNVEV (reference sequence). V lost 1 base, J lost 6 bases, and 7 bases lay in between. For the CDR3, the DNA is TGTGCCAGCAGTTTATGGACAGTTAATTCACCCCTCCACTTT. Protein: CASSLWTVNSPLHF.

The V call is TRBV6-4, the J call TRBJ1-1; 9 bases align to TRBD1. CDR1 is MRHNA and CDR2 is SNTAGT in the germline V gene. The CDR3 is 14 residues long. V was pared by 7 bases and J by 5 bases, with 8 bases of the junction left unmatched. Here the CDR3 DNA reads TGTGCCAGCACCGCGGGACAGGGCTGGACTGAAGCTTTCTTT. This translates into CASTAGQGWTEAFF.

The gene calls are TRBV30 and TRBJ2-5; possibly TRBD2 for D (6 bases). This CDR3 is 13 amino acids long. V was pared by 2 bases and J by 4 bases, with 11 bases between. CDR1 and CDR2 from the germline V gene are GTSNPN and SVGIG (reference sequence). This CDR3 is CAWSWREAETQYF. The CDR3 nucleotides are TGTGCCTGGAGTTGGAGGGAGGCAGAGACCCAGTACTTC.

This rearrangement joins TRBV5-1 to TRBJ2-1, with 9 positions matching TRBD2. The CDR3 sequence is 15 residues long. The J segment lost 4 bases and the V segment lost 1 base, leaving 3 bases of the junction unmatched. The V gene's germline CDR1 is SGHRS and CDR2 YFSETQ. The CDR3 is CASSLSSGGYNEQFF. The CDR3 coding sequence is TGCGCCAGCAGCTTGTCCAGCGGGGGGTACAATGAGCAGTTCTTC.